This entry lists 5 T cell receptor beta chains sequenced from one sample in a study of T cells in Graves' hyperthyroidism and ophthalmopathy. Using RNA transcripts as the source, TCR beta CDR3 regions were amplified. HTBI primers were employed in a first-round RT-PCR of the TCR CDR3. TCRdb re-analysed the multiplex PCR reads in MiXCR, keeping a single row per CDR3 protein. The sample includes roughly 740,000 distinct CDR3 sequences, approximately 16% of them seen just once. The specimen sequenced was blood. These receptors all stem from a man aged 18 to 30 with Graves' hyperthyroidism.

The J gene is TRBJ1-5, the V gene TRBV28; D perhaps matches TRBD1 (5 bases). V was pared by 10 bases and J by 3 bases, with 16 bases between. CDR1 and CDR2 (germline): MDHEN, SYDVKM. The CDR3 is 14 amino acids. Written as DNA, the CDR3 is TGTGCCACCCGGGGGAGGGATGACAATCAGCCCCAGCATTTT. Translation gives CATRGRDDNQPQHF.

This clonotype was counted at least ten times. This chain uses TRBV7-9 with TRBJ2-3; 9 bases match TRBD1. V shed 5 bases, J shed 0 bases, and the junction held 9 bases outside the gene matches. The CDR3 sequence is 17 residues long. CDR1 is SEHNR, CDR2 FQNEAQ, per germline (reference sequence). CDR3 region: CASSRWTGDESTDTQYF. In DNA form, the CDR3 reads TGTGCCAGCAGCCGCTGGACAGGGGATGAAAGCACAGATACGCAGTATTTT.

This clonotype was counted at least ten times. The rearrangement joins TRBV12-3 or TRBV12-4 to TRBJ2-7; a possible D gene is TRBD1 (6 bases). The CDR3 spans 14 residues. The ends were cut back, 6 bases at V and 2 bases at J, with 14 bases in the middle. In DNA, the CDR3 is TGTGCCAGCAGAGGACAGCGAGGGACCTACGAGCAGTACTTC. Protein sequence: CASRGQRGTYEQYF.

This chain connects TRBV25-1 to TRBJ1-1; the D is unclear. Between the trimmed V and J ends, which lost 4 bases and 5 bases, there was a span of 11 bases. The CDR3 covers 13 residues. Germline values: CDR1 MGHDK, CDR2 SYGVNS. The DNA of the CDR3 is TGTGCCAGCAGTGGAGGGTTTCGTACTGAAGCTTTCTTT. Protein product: CASSGGFRTEAFF.

This clonotype was detected a few times. This chain links TRBV7-2 with TRBJ2-2, with TRBD2 identical over 9 bases. The germline V gene has CDR1 SGHTA and CDR2 FQGNSA. This CDR3 spans 17 amino acids. CDR3 bases: TGTGCTACCAGCACCTCCCCGGGACTAGCTGCCACCGGGGAGCTGTTTTTT. Amino acids: CATSTSPGLAATGELFF.